This record concerns one T cell receptor (beta chain) sequence. The sample is drawn from a study of blood T cell repertoires in COVID-19. About the study: PBMCs, B-cell-depleted T cells, or T cells were the source of the cDNA or gDNA that made up the material.

After removal of 8 bases from V and 2 bases from J, the junction contained 12 bases not matched to a gene. Germline lookup yields CDR1 SNHLY and CDR2 FYNNEI. This CDR3 is built from 16 residues. Participants' reported clinical history set cohort assignment. In the original workflow: For nucleated cells, counts were estimated from reference gene primer amplification. Assay used: immunoSEQ multiplex PCR; TCRdb lists only in-frame clones, some missing. The V and J calls and clone size were taken over from that table, and D and trimming were inferred from the DNA. The profile shows 300,000 to 400,000 clones, 86% of them singletons.

This receptor was obtained from a woman aged 40 to 55 with acute COVID-19. Sequencing used PBMCs or T cells enriched from blood (not recorded which). J is TRBJ2-1 and V is TRBV2, with TRBD2 matching over 7 bases. CDR3 in amino acids: CASALGSGAAYNEQFF. The CDR3 region has the DNA TGTGCCAGCGCCTTAGGGAGCGGGGCGGCCTACAATGAGCAGTTCTTC.